This T cell receptor beta chain stems from a study of T cell responses to AZD1222 COVID-19 vaccine. Overall study findings and caveats: Repertoires were obtained solely post-peak T cell response. Rises in breadth and depth of Spike-specific TCRs came after two AZD1222 doses. Donors were chiefly white British, with a greater number of females, and clonal diversity was perhaps underestimated.

From germline, CDR1 is KGHDR and CDR2 SFDVKD. This CDR3 region has 16 residues. Trimming removed 5 bases from V and 8 bases from J, with 20 bases in between. This clone was detected only a few times. Its antigen is unknown. TCRdb keeps only in-frame clones here, not all; method: immunoSEQ multiplex PCR. The repertoire holds approximately 150,000 clones, with approximately 87% as singletons. The V gene is TRBV24-1, the J gene TRBJ1-4; D perhaps matches TRBD1 (5 bases). Sequencing used peripheral blood, obtained 28 days after the second AZD1222 dose. This TCR derives from an adult who received the AZD1222 COVID-19 vaccine. The CDR3 loop reads CATSGSRGREGEKLFF. DNA of the CDR3: TGTGCCACCAGTGGATCCCGTGGCAGGGAAGGCGAAAAACTGTTTTTT.